This TCR beta chain was documented in a study of blood T cell repertoires in COVID-19. Repertoires were generated with immunoSEQ multiplex PCR, while TCRdb's copy carries only in-frame clones and drops some. The sample yields approximately 300,000 clones, about 87% seen once. The sample comprised PBMCs or T cells enriched from blood (not recorded which). The receptor comes from a woman in her twenties or thirties who had recovered from COVID-19.

CDR3 DNA: TGTGCCAGCAGGCCTAGACAGGGTAATTCACCCCTCCACTTT. Its translation is CASRPRQGNSPLHF. This chain links TRBV28 with TRBJ1-6; 7 nucleotides line up with TRBD1. The germline CDR1 and CDR2 sequences are MDHEN and SYDVKM. The CDR3 has 14 residues. Germline trimming cut 6 bases from V and 6 bases from J; bases unmatched to any gene: 5.